The 25 T cell receptor beta chains below all came from one sample that was sequenced in a study of sequential checkpoint blockade in melanoma. Generated by immunoSEQ multiplex PCR, the TCRdb table keeps only in-frame clones and is missing some. This table holds fewer than 25,000 clones, around 86% found once. Treatment denoted: randomized to nivolumab then ipilimumab (arm A) or the reverse (arm B). Sequences were derived from CD8+ T cells sorted from blood (inferred from file names), sampled from a patient given nivolumab and ipilimumab in sequence. The receptor source for this set is a human donor with melanoma.

This clone counts as large. The identical CDR3 is also encoded by other nucleotide sequences in the sample. The rearrangement links TRBV5-6 to TRBJ2-7; TRBD2 might be the D (5 bases). The CDR3 sequence is 14 residues long. Germline V gene data show CDR1 as SGHDT and CDR2 as YYEEEE. Trimming removed 2 bases from V and 0 bases from J, with 9 bases in between. CDR3 DNA: TGTGCCAGCAGCTTAGTTGGGAGCTCCTACGAGCAGTACTTC. It is translated as CASSLVGSSYEQYF.

The rearrangement uses TRBV27 and TRBJ1-2, with 7 bases lining up with TRBD1. Germline V gene lookup returns CDR1 MNHEY and CDR2 SMNVEV (reference sequence). The J segment lost 8 bases and the V segment lost 3 bases, leaving 9 bases of the junction unmatched. The CDR3 has 14 residues. The CDR3 region has the DNA TGTGCCAGCAGTTTCCTCGCTAGGGGGCAGGGCTACACCTTC. This codes for CASSFLARGQGYTF.

The chain is built from TRBV6-5 and TRBJ2-7, with 7 bases that match TRBD1. V was clipped by 6 bases and J by 3 bases; unmatched bases: 8. The germline gives CDR1 MNHEY, CDR2 SVGAGI. The CDR3 has 14 amino acids. CDR3: CASSARDRIYEQYF. The CDR3 region has the DNA TGTGCCAGCAGCGCCAGGGACAGAATCTACGAGCAGTACTTC.

DNA for the CDR3: TGTGCCAGCAGTTTCTCGGGATTTGGTCAGCCCCAGCATTTT. Translation gives CASSFSGFGQPQHF. V and J are TRBV28 and TRBJ1-5; D gene unclear. There are 14 residues in the CDR3. The V and J ends lost 3 bases and 6 bases respectively, with 12 bases between them. The germline V gene has CDR1 MDHEN and CDR2 SYDVKM.

V is TRBV4-1 and J is TRBJ2-1; 15 bases fit TRBD2. This CDR3 has 14 residues. With 7 bases clipped from V and 7 bases from J, the junction kept 2 bases outside the gene matches. Germline-derived CDR1 and CDR2 are MGHRA and YSYEKL. The CDR3 sequence is CASTGTSGGNEQFF. For the CDR3, the DNA is TGCGCCAGCACCGGGACTAGCGGGGGGAATGAGCAGTTCTTC.

The chain combines TRBV27 with TRBJ1-2, with a possible D match to TRBD1 (6 bases). The germline V gene encodes CDR1 MNHEY and CDR2 SMNVEV (reference sequence). Trimming stripped 4 bases from V and 7 bases from J, with 13 bases between. This CDR3 spans 13 amino acids. CDR3 DNA: TGTGCCAGCAGTTCTACAGGGTACCTTGGCTACACCTTC. It yields the protein CASSSTGYLGYTF.

The chain employs TRBV4-1 and TRBJ2-7; 11 bases are shared with TRBD2. V trimming: 3 bases; J trimming: 3 bases; junction bases outside the gene matches: 4. Germline loops: CDR1 MGHRA, CDR2 YSYEKL. The CDR3 totals 15 residues. The CDR3 protein is CASSQGTSGHYEQYF. The CDR3, as DNA: TGCGCCAGCAGCCAGGGGACTAGCGGTCACTACGAGCAGTACTTC.

This sequence joins TRBV27 and TRBJ2-5; a possible D gene is TRBD2 (7 bases). V was trimmed by 3 bases and J by 1 base, leaving 12 bases between them. The CDR3 runs 15 residues. CDR1 and CDR2 (germline): MNHEY, SMNVEV (reference sequence). In nucleotides, the CDR3 is TGTGCCAGCAGTTTTGGGGGGGGCCTCCAAGAGACCCAGTACTTC. Translating it yields CASSFGGGLQETQYF.

The chain is built from TRBV28 and TRBJ2-1; maybe TRBD1 (6 bases). Germline V gene data show CDR1 as MDHEN and CDR2 as SYDVKM. Trimming removed 5 bases at V and 0 bases at J, with 11 bases between. There are 15 residues in the CDR3. Written as DNA, the CDR3 is TGTGCCAGCAGTGGGGGCCAGGTCTCCTACAATGAGCAGTTCTTC. It encodes CASSGGQVSYNEQFF.

This chain links TRBV4-3 with TRBJ2-5, with 7 nucleotides matching TRBD2. The CDR3 has 15 residues. Germline assignment: CDR1 LGHNA and CDR2 YSLEER. V lost 1 base to trimming and J lost 4 bases; unmatched junction nucleotides: 6. Written as DNA, the CDR3 is TGCGCCAGCAGCCAAGGGGGAGGGGCCGGAGAGACCCAGTACTTC. Its protein product is CASSQGGGAGETQYF.

The chain combines TRBV30 with TRBJ2-2; the D gene is possibly TRBD2 (5 bases). Deletions cut 4 bases from V and 0 bases from J, with 6 bases between. Per the germline V gene, CDR1 is GTSNPN and CDR2 is SVGIG (reference sequence). The CDR3 runs to 13 residues. The CDR3 DNA sequence: TGTGCCTGGACCGGGGCGAACACCGGGGAGCTGTTTTTT. Amino acids: CAWTGANTGELFF.

This sequence joins TRBV27 and TRBJ2-7; the D gene is possibly TRBD1 (6 bases). V was cut by 4 bases and J by 5 bases, with 24 bases left in between. CDR3 length equals 17 residues. Germline CDR1 and CDR2: MNHEY and SMNVEV (reference sequence). The CDR3 DNA reads as TGTGCCAGCAGTTCCCCTTACCTACAGGGATATCTTAACGAGCAGTACTTC. It is translated as CASSSPYLQGYLNEQYF.

J is TRBJ1-2 and V is TRBV6-5; 9 positions match TRBD1. In germline, CDR1 is MNHEY, CDR2 SVGAGI. The length of the CDR3 is 14 residues. Trimming at V came to 5 bases and at J to 4 bases, leaving 5 bases not matched to a gene. The CDR3 coding sequence is TGTGCCAGCAGTCCCGGGACAGGGATCTATGGCTACACCTTC. Translating it yields CASSPGTGIYGYTF.

This chain uses TRBV2 with TRBJ2-5, with a possible D match to TRBD1 (6 bases). The J call may not be correct, given that the DNA end is closer to TRBJ2-7. CDR1 SNHLY and CDR2 FYNNEI come from the germline V gene. This CDR3 spans 15 amino acids. This chain's CDR3 is CASSATGKESYEQYF. DNA of the CDR3: TGTGCCAGCAGTGCAACAGGGAAAGAAAGCTACGAGCAGTACTTC.

The table lists this clone with a count of one. The gene calls are TRBV5-1 and TRBJ1-1; D is undetermined. The V end was cut by 3 bases, the J end by 1 base, with 7 bases between. Germline CDR1 and CDR2: SGHRS and YFSETQ. The CDR3 extends over 13 amino acids. In DNA, the CDR3 is TGCGCCAGCAGCTCCCGGGGGAACACTGAAGCTTTCTTT. It specifies CASSSRGNTEAFF.

V gene TRBV5-6 combines with J gene TRBJ1-6; no clear D. This CDR3 spans 15 amino acids. V was pared by 1 base and J by 12 bases, with 17 bases between. CDR1 and CDR2 from the germline V gene are SGHDT and YYEEEE. DNA of the CDR3: TGTGCCAGCAGCTTGTGGAGGCACCAGGACCAACCCCTCCACTTT. This encodes CASSLWRHQDQPLHF. The complete variable domain, with remaining parts taken from reference TRBV5-6 and TRBJ1-6, reads DAGVTQSPTHLIKTRGQQVTLRCSPKSGHDTVSWYQQALGQGPQFIFQYYEEEERQRGNFPDRFSGHQFPNYSSELNVNALLLGDSALYLCASSLWRHQDQPLHFGNGTRLTVT.

The chain uses TRBV18 and TRBJ2-5; D perhaps matches TRBD1 (5 bases). The CDR3 is 15 amino acids. V shed 1 base and J shed 5 bases, with 14 bases lying between them. The germline V gene has CDR1 KGHSH and CDR2 LQKENI. The CDR3 DNA sequence: TGTGCCAGCTCACCACTTCCAGGGCTTAAGGAGACCCAGTACTTC. Encoded protein: CASSPLPGLKETQYF.

The chain uses TRBV6-5 and TRBJ1-2; 7 nucleotides agree with TRBD1. The V gene's germline CDR1 is MNHEY and CDR2 SVGAGI. This CDR3 comprises 15 residues. Trimming removed 1 base from V and 8 bases from J; junction bases left unmatched: 10. The CDR3 loop is CASSYFKQGSGGYTF. DNA for the CDR3: TGTGCCAGCAGTTACTTTAAACAGGGGTCTGGCGGCTACACCTTC.

This clone occurred a few times. The rearrangement uses TRBV28 and TRBJ2-7; TRBD1 might be the D (7 bases). V dropped 8 bases and J dropped 2 bases, with 16 bases sitting between them. CDR1 MDHEN and CDR2 SYDVKM come from the germline V gene. The CDR3 spans 14 residues. As DNA, the CDR3 is TGTGCCAGCCACAAGGGCAGGGGGGCCTACGAGCAGTACTTC. Amino acids: CASHKGRGAYEQYF.

The V call is TRBV10-3, the J call TRBJ2-7, with D unclear. CDR1 and CDR2 from the germline V gene are ENHRY and SYGVKD. V lost 6 bases to trimming and J lost 0 bases, with 12 bases between them. The CDR3 loop spans 14 amino acids. The DNA of the CDR3 is TGTGCCATCAGCCCCGTCACAGACTCCTACGAGCAGTACTTC. Its translation is CAISPVTDSYEQYF.

The CDR3 reads CASSLRYTGELFF. The DNA for the CDR3 is TGTGCCAGCAGCTTGCGATACACCGGGGAGCTGTTTTTT. The chain carries TRBV11-3 and TRBJ2-2; no clear D. Germline CDR1 is SGHNT and CDR2 is YENEEA. CDR3 size: 13 residues. V lost 3 bases and J lost 3, with 5 bases in between.

The chain uses TRBV5-1 and TRBJ1-2; TRBD1 matches at 8 bases. With 4 bases clipped from V and 5 bases from J, the junction kept 7 bases outside the gene matches. This CDR3 has 14 amino acids. The germline CDR1 and CDR2 sequences are SGHRS and YFSETQ. The CDR3 is CASSEGRQGYGYTF. The CDR3 DNA is TGCGCCAGCAGCGAAGGGCGACAGGGGTATGGCTACACCTTC.

The chain combines TRBV5-3 with TRBJ2-3; D possibly corresponds to TRBD2 (6 bases). TRBV5-3 is annotated as an ORF whose role is uncertain. There are 15 residues in the CDR3. V was shortened by 3 bases and J by 8 bases, with 19 bases between the two germline ends. The CDR3 DNA sequence: TGTGCCAGAAGCTCCCTCCGGGTCGGGGGAGGTACGCAGTATTTT. Protein product: CARSSLRVGGGTQYF.

In its sample, this clone was seen a few times. This sequence joins TRBV9 and TRBJ2-7, with a weak D call TRBD2 (5 bases). The CDR3 extends over 15 amino acids. V was trimmed by 3 bases and J by 2 bases, leaving 15 bases between them. CDR1 is SGDLS, CDR2 YYNGEE, per germline. The CDR3 reads CASSAAAGAAYEQYF. Written as DNA, the CDR3 is TGTGCCAGCAGCGCTGCCGCGGGCGCCGCCTACGAGCAGTACTTC.

The genes are TRBV5-6 and TRBJ2-3; 9 bases are shared with TRBD1. The CDR3 extends over 14 amino acids. V shed 4 bases, J shed 7 bases, and the junction held 7 bases outside the gene matches. The V gene's germline CDR1 is SGHDT and CDR2 YYEEEE. This CDR3 reads CASSLGTGLNTQYF. The DNA for the CDR3 is TGTGCCAGCAGCCTGGGGACAGGGTTAAATACGCAGTATTTT.